The rows below give T cell receptor beta chains drawn from one sample of a study of CD8+ T cells in alopecia areata. Sequenced by immunoSEQ multiplex PCR; TCRdb stores in-frame clones only, minus some. Here the sample spans 90,000 to 100,000 clones, roughly two fifths being singletons. Sequenced input: CD4+ T cells sorted from blood. The receptors here all came from a human donor with alopecia areata. Both conserved end residues are part of each CDR3. D genes are given only for firm matches. Only some rows state a clone size, as once, few, many or a class for expanded clones.

j_gene	v_gene	d_gene	abundance	CDR3aa	CDR3nt
TRBJ1-6	TRBV29-1	NA	NA	CSVDLSREDSPLHF	TGCAGCGTTGATCTATCCAGGGAAGATTCACCCCTCCACTTT
TRBJ1-5	TRBV30	NA	few	CAWGKRLRDGGSNQPQHF	TGTGCCTGGGGGAAACGACTCCGGGACGGCGGGAGCAATCAGCCCCAGCATTTT
TRBJ2-4	TRBV6-1	NA	NA	CASSGELIGVRNIQYF	TGTGCCAGCAGTGGTGAACTTATAGGGGTGAGAAACATTCAGTACTTC
TRBJ2-7	TRBV5-1	NA	NA	CASSFGDRPFGWYF	TGCGCCAGCAGCTTTGGGGACCGTCCCTTCGGTTGGTACTTC
TRBJ1-1	TRBV29-1	NA	NA	CSDAGHLNTEAFF	TGCAGCGACGCGGGACACCTGAACACTGAAGCTTTCTTT
TRBJ2-3	TRBV9	TRBD1	NA	CASSVFDRGADTQYF	TGTGCCAGCAGCGTATTTGACAGGGGAGCCGATACGCAGTATTTT
TRBJ1-6	TRBV27	NA	once	CASSLKAGGNIGSPLHF	TGTGCCAGCAGTTTAAAGGCTGGGGGTAATATAGGTTCACCCCTCCACTTT
TRBJ2-1	TRBV2	NA	NA	CASSRDGFNEQFF	TGTGCCAGCAGTCGGGACGGTTTCAATGAGCAGTTCTTC
TRBJ2-7	TRBV2	TRBD1	NA	CASSEPGTGDF	TGTGCCAGCAGCGAGCCCGGGACAGGGGACTTC
TRBJ2-1	TRBV6-5	TRBD2	few	CASSRLAGGYNEQFF	TGTGCCAGCAGCAGACTAGCGGGGGGATACAATGAGCAGTTCTTC
TRBJ2-1	TRBV19	TRBD2	NA	CASSMWTSRSYNEQFF	TGTGCCAGTAGTATGTGGACTAGCCGGTCCTACAATGAGCAGTTCTTC
TRBJ2-7	TRBV5-1	TRBD1	NA	CASSLRQGVYEQYF	TGCGCCAGCAGCTTGAGACAGGGGGTATACGAGCAGTACTTC
TRBJ2-1	TRBV20-1	NA	NA	CSAPNYNEQFF	TGCAGTGCTCCGAATTACAATGAGCAGTTCTTC
TRBJ1-5	TRBV16	NA	NA	CASSQSRNQPQHF	TGTGCCAGCAGCCAATCTCGCAATCAGCCCCAGCATTTT
TRBJ1-5	TRBV2	NA	few	CASDRTANQPQHF	TGTGCCAGCGATAGGACGGCCAATCAGCCCCAGCATTTT
TRBJ2-7	TRBV29-1	TRBD1	once	CSVTGTGGFEQYF	TGCAGCGTAACCGGGACAGGGGGTTTCGAGCAGTACTTC
TRBJ2-5	TRBV29-1	TRBD1	NA	CSVVKGAETQYF	TGCAGCGTTGTGAAGGGGGCCGAGACCCAGTACTTC
TRBJ1-4	TRBV5-4	TRBD1	NA	CASSGDDRGLNEKLFF	TGTGCCAGCAGCGGCGACGACAGGGGATTGAATGAAAAACTGTTTTTT
TRBJ2-1	TRBV11-2	NA	few	CASSPLGSYNEQFF	TGTGCCAGCAGCCCATTGGGCTCCTACAATGAGCAGTTCTTC
TRBJ2-1	TRBV5-4	TRBD1	once	CATLQQGFFEQFF	TGTGCCACCCTCCAACAGGGGTTCTTTGAGCAGTTCTTC
TRBJ2-1	TRBV7-2	TRBD1	NA	CASSLGGTGVENEQFF	TGTGCCAGCAGCTTAGGTGGGACAGGGGTTGAGAATGAGCAGTTCTTC
TRBJ1-1	TRBV15	NA	few	CATSNTITGLWNTEAFF	TGTGCCACCAGCAACACAATAACAGGGTTGTGGAACACTGAAGCTTTCTTT
TRBJ1-1	TRBV29-1	TRBD1	few	CSVEGTGRTEAFF	TGCAGCGTTGAAGGGACAGGGAGGACTGAAGCTTTCTTT
TRBJ2-4	TRBV27	NA	few	CASSDWDIQYF	TGTGCCAGCAGCGATTGGGACATTCAGTACTTC
TRBJ2-3	TRBV5-6	NA	NA	CASSLLGSGSTDTQYF	TGTGCCAGCAGCTTGTTAGGTAGCGGTAGCACAGATACGCAATATTTT
TRBJ2-3	TRBV5-1	TRBD2	NA	CASSHSGETTDTQYF	TGCGCCAGCAGCCACAGCGGGGAGACCACAGATACGCAGTATTTT
TRBJ2-1	TRBV7-9	NA	few	CASSPRRTGNEQFF	TGTGCCAGCAGCCCTAGGAGAACAGGAAATGAGCAGTTCTTC
TRBJ1-6	TRBV2	TRBD1	NA	CASSPTTGTSPLHF	TGTGCCAGCAGCCCGACGACAGGGACCTCACCCCTCCACTTT
TRBJ2-7	TRBV10-2	NA	many	CATQQDSLAYEQYF	TGCGCCACCCAACAGGACAGCCTTGCCTACGAGCAGTACTTC
TRBJ2-7	TRBV5-1	TRBD1	NA	CASSSQGIGDEQYF	TGCGCCAGCAGCTCACAGGGGATCGGCGACGAGCAGTACTTC
TRBJ2-2	TRBV4-2	TRBD2	NA	CASSSGTSGRGELFF	TGTGCCAGCAGTTCCGGGACTAGCGGGAGGGGGGAGCTGTTTTTT
TRBJ1-2	TRBV6-6	TRBD1	NA	CASSTVGTGRLYGYTF	TGTGCCAGCAGCACCGTCGGGACAGGGAGGCTTTATGGCTACACCTTC
TRBJ1-2	TRBV7-3	NA	few	CASSLVANYGYTF	TGTGCCAGCAGCTTAGTCGCTAACTATGGCTACACCTTC
TRBJ1-1	TRBV29-1	NA	few	CSVERVMNTEAFF	TGCAGCGTTGAAAGGGTAATGAACACTGAAGCTTTCTTT
TRBJ1-5	TRBV7-2	NA	few	CASSLGRNNQPQHF	TGTGCCAGCAGCTTAGGACGGAACAATCAGCCCCAGCATTTT
TRBJ2-7	TRBV5-1	NA	few	CASSLVSGSYEQYF	TGCGCCAGCAGCTTGGTATCGGGATCTTACGAGCAGTACTTC
TRBJ2-1	TRBV18	TRBD2	few	CASSPPHGRAYEQFF	TGTGCCAGCTCACCACCCCACGGGAGGGCCTATGAGCAGTTCTTC
TRBJ2-7	TRBV20-1	NA	NA	CSATSSYEQYF	TGCAGTGCTACGAGCTCCTACGAGCAGTACTTC
TRBJ2-1	TRBV27	NA	NA	CASSLVGGDEQFF	TGTGCCAGCAGTTTAGTGGGGGGAGATGAGCAGTTCTTC
TRBJ2-3	TRBV29-1	TRBD1	NA	CSIAGQDTDTQYF	TGCAGCATTGCTGGACAGGACACAGATACGCAGTATTTT
TRBJ2-3	TRBV9	NA	NA	CASSVALQGRITSTDTQYF	TGTGCCAGCAGCGTAGCCCTACAGGGCCGGATTACTAGCACAGATACGCAGTATTTT
TRBJ2-3	TRBV7-9	NA	NA	CASSGDTSGDTQYF	TGTGCCAGCAGCGGGGACACATCCGGAGATACGCAGTATTTT
TRBJ2-7	TRBV6-6	NA	few	CASSYSRTDYEQYF	TGTGCCAGCAGTTACTCGAGGACGGACTACGAGCAGTACTTC
TRBJ2-3	TRBV5-1	TRBD1	few	CASSLRGQGTDTQYF	TGCGCCAGCAGCTTGAGAGGACAGGGAACAGATACGCAGTATTTT
TRBJ2-7	TRBV23-1	NA	few	CASLMFKTEPYEQYF	TGCGCCAGCCTAATGTTCAAGACAGAACCATACGAGCAGTACTTC
TRBJ1-1	TRBV27	NA	NA	CASSLRVATEAFF	TGTGCCAGCAGTTTACGGGTTGCGACTGAAGCTTTCTTT
TRBJ2-7	TRBV6-5	NA	NA	CASSYDPKSGQYF	TGTGCCAGCAGTTACGATCCCAAATCCGGGCAGTACTTC
TRBJ1-2	TRBV5-5	NA	few	CASSLPGTYGYTF	TGTGCCAGCAGCTTGCCAGGAACCTATGGCTACACCTTC
TRBJ2-7	TRBV7-6	NA	few	CASSARDRNYVYEQYF	TGTGCCAGCAGCGCGCGAGACAGGAACTACGTCTACGAGCAGTACTTC
TRBJ2-3	TRBV7-2	NA	many	CASSLVAQSTDTQYF	TGTGCCAGCAGCTTAGTAGCGCAAAGCACAGATACGCAGTATTTT
TRBJ2-3	TRBV7-2	NA	NA	CASSPNSLVTDTQYF	TGTGCCAGCAGCCCGAACAGCCTAGTCACAGATACGCAGTATTTT
TRBJ2-5	TRBV11-1	TRBD1	few	CASSPNDRGFETQYF	TGTGCCAGCAGCCCGAATGACAGGGGATTCGAGACCCAGTACTTC
TRBJ2-1	TRBV2	NA	NA	CASSETGIKNEQFF	TGTGCCAGCAGTGAAACGGGAATAAAGAATGAGCAGTTCTTC
TRBJ2-1	TRBV30	NA	once	CAWTPGLDNEQFF	TGTGCCTGGACCCCAGGACTGGACAATGAGCAGTTCTTC
TRBJ2-3	TRBV10-3	NA	few	CAISDQGGTDTQYF	TGTGCCATCAGTGACCAGGGGGGGACAGATACGCAGTATTTT
TRBJ2-7	TRBV28	TRBD2	few	CASSPAGGSIYEQYF	TGTGCCAGCAGCCCCGCCGGCGGGAGTATCTACGAGCAGTACTTC
TRBJ2-7	TRBV7-6	NA	NA	CASSLVSLGYEQYF	TGTGCCAGCAGCTTAGTCTCCTTAGGCTACGAGCAGTACTTC
TRBJ1-5	TRBV23-1	NA	few	CASSQVGGKGNQPQHF	TGCGCCAGCAGTCAAGTTGGGGGCAAGGGGAATCAGCCCCAGCATTTT
TRBJ2-5	TRBV29-1	TRBD1	NA	CSFDRGTAETQYF	TGCAGCTTTGACAGGGGGACCGCAGAGACCCAGTACTTC
TRBJ2-7	TRBV5-4	NA	few	CASSLEAGRYEQYF	TGTGCCAGCAGCTTGGAGGCAGGGCGCTACGAGCAGTACTTC